Sequencing of this TCR beta chain was carried out in a study of T cell responses to AZD1222 COVID-19 vaccine. General observations from the study: Spike regions recognized by vaccine-associated CD4 TCRs spanned the protein, led by 160-218 and 743-854. Receipt of two AZD1222 doses was followed by a rise in Spike-specific TCR breadth and depth. Donors in the cohort were predominantly white British and more often female, and clonal diversity was possibly underestimated. Unmutated variant regions are reportedly targeted by nearly half of spike-specific TCRs.

Concerning this clone itself: Antigen: not known.

Assay: immunoSEQ multiplex PCR; the TCRdb copy retains only in-frame clones and omits some. The sample consists of more than 100,000 clones, over 80% of them appearing once. CDR3 length equals 15 residues. Losses at the gene ends were 6 bases for V and 4 bases for J; bases not matched to a gene: 9. CDR1 is MNHNY and CDR2 is SVGAGI in the germline V gene (reference sequence). The clonotype was recovered from an adult in good health. Sequencing was performed on peripheral blood, taken on day 0 of AZD1222 vaccination. This sequence joins TRBV6-6 and TRBJ1-1, with 9 bases matching TRBD1. The CDR3 DNA sequence: TGTGCCAGCAGGGGCACAGGGGGCGCGGTCACTGAAGCTTTCTTT. Translating gives CASRGTGGAVTEAFF.